One and the same sample provided the 25 T cell receptor beta chains below, sequenced in a study of cytomegalovirus exposure and HLA in healthy donors. With 60 Vbeta and 13 Jbeta primers, the PCR was carried out. Using immunoSEQ multiplex PCR, the repertoire was profiled, and TCRdb retains in-frame clones only, with some absent. The sample includes about 150,000 clones, about 80% of them seen just once. The sequenced material came from PBMCs. The receptors derive from a man aged 30 to 39 in good health and CMV-seropositive.

The genes are TRBV18 and TRBJ2-5; 7 nucleotides match TRBD2. The CDR3 contains 15 residues. CDR1 is KGHSH, CDR2 LQKENI, per germline. Trimming removed 2 bases from V and 4 bases from J; junction bases left unmatched: 7. CDR3 nucleotides: TGTGCCAGCTCACCAGGCGGGAGAGACGGAGAGACCCAGTACTTC. Residues: CASSPGGRDGETQYF.

V is TRBV4-2 and J is TRBJ2-3; 7 bases align to TRBD1. Trimming removed 2 bases from V and 2 bases from J; junction bases left unmatched: 13. This CDR3 has 18 amino acids. CDR1 and CDR2 from the germline V gene are LGHNA and YNFKEQ. The CDR3 loop is CASSQKANGRGSTDTQYF. The DNA of the CDR3 is TGTGCCAGCAGCCAAAAAGCAAATGGCAGGGGGTCCACAGATACGCAGTATTTT.

The V and J genes are TRBV6-1 and TRBJ2-7; D ambiguous. Germline V gene data show CDR1 as MNHNS and CDR2 as SASEGT. The CDR3 length is 11 residues. V dropped 5 bases and J dropped 4 bases, with 6 bases sitting between them. The CDR3 region is CASSPKYEQYF. CDR3 nucleotide sequence: TGTGCCAGCAGTCCTAAGTACGAGCAGTACTTC.

The chain links TRBV6-6 to TRBJ1-5, with 9 bases identical to TRBD1. Trimming removed 5 bases from V and 6 bases from J; junction bases left unmatched: 8. Germline V CDR1 and CDR2: MNHNY, SVGAGI (reference sequence). The CDR3 extends over 15 amino acids. In DNA form, the CDR3 reads TGTGCCAGCAGTAGGAGACAGGGGGATAGTCAGCCCCAGCATTTT. Protein: CASSRRQGDSQPQHF.

CDR3 DNA: TGTGCCAGCTCCCCGACTAGCGGGTCGCAAGAGACCCAGTACTTC. Translating it yields CASSPTSGSQETQYF. The rearrangement uses TRBV18 and TRBJ2-5; TRBD2 matches 10 bases. CDR3 size: 15 residues. V was pared by 6 bases and J by 2 bases, with 6 bases of the junction left unmatched. Germline CDR1 and CDR2: KGHSH and LQKENI.

This clone was observed once. V usage is TRBV10-3 and J usage is TRBJ1-1; 9 nucleotides line up with TRBD1. The CDR3 is 14 amino acids. V shed 4 bases, J shed 5 bases, and the junction held 5 bases outside the gene matches. Looked up from germline, CDR1 is ENHRY and CDR2 is SYGVKD. The DNA for the CDR3 is TGTGCCATCAGTGTACAGGGGGCGGAGACTGAAGCTTTCTTT. This sequence encodes CAISVQGAETEAFF.

This clone was seen a few times. The chain has TRBV7-8 and TRBJ2-7, with a possible D match to TRBD2 (5 bases). CDR1 SGHVS and CDR2 FQNEAQ come from the germline V gene. V was cut by 5 bases and J by 4 bases, with 9 bases left in between. CDR3 size: 12 residues. CDR3 amino acids: CASSPSSYEQYF. The CDR3 bases are TGTGCCAGCAGCCCTAGCAGTTACGAGCAGTACTTC. Filled out from reference TRBV7-8 and TRBJ2-7, the complete variable domain reads GAGVSQSPRYKVAKRGQDVALRCDPISGHVSLFWYQQALGQGPEFLTYFQNEAQLDKSGLPSDRFFAERPEGSVSTLKIQRTQQEDSAVYLCASSPSSYEQYFGPGTRLTVT.

The chain uses TRBV4-2 and TRBJ2-1; TRBD1 matches at 9 bases. CDR3 length: 15 residues. The V gene's germline CDR1 is LGHNA and CDR2 YNFKEQ. With 4 bases clipped from V and 5 bases from J, the junction kept 6 bases outside the gene matches. CDR3 in amino acids: CASSRLGQGHNEQFF. The DNA of the CDR3 is TGTGCCAGCAGCCGATTGGGACAGGGACACAATGAGCAGTTCTTC.

The V gene is TRBV9, the J gene TRBJ2-1; D possibly corresponds to TRBD2 (6 bases). Deletions cut 0 bases from V and 3 bases from J, with 10 bases between. CDR1 is SGDLS and CDR2 is YYNGEE in the germline V gene. The CDR3 loop spans 15 amino acids. As DNA, the CDR3 is TGTGCCAGCAGCGTAGGGGGAGGTGTCTACAATGAGCAGTTCTTC. It translates to CASSVGGGVYNEQFF. The variable domain in full, completed from reference TRBV9 and TRBJ2-1, reads DSGVTQTPKHLITATGQRVTLRCSPRSGDLSVYWYQQSLDQGLQFLIQYYNGEERAKGNILERFSAQQFPDLHSELNLSSLELGDSALYFCASSVGGGVYNEQFFGPGTRLTVL.

This sequence joins TRBV18 and TRBJ1-5; TRBD1 agrees at 7 bases. CDR1 is KGHSH, CDR2 LQKENI, per germline. The CDR3 spans 14 residues. V gave up 3 bases and J gave up 4 bases; unmatched junction bases: 3. As DNA, the CDR3 is TGTGCCAGCTCACCCGACAGGGTTAATCAGCCCCAGCATTTT. Translating gives CASSPDRVNQPQHF. Full variable domain (remainder filled in from reference TRBV18 and TRBJ1-5): NAGVMQNPRHLVRRRGQEARLRCSPMKGHSHVYWYRQLPEEGLKFMVYLQKENIIDESGMPKERFSAEFPKEGPSILRIQQVVRGDSAAYFCASSPDRVNQPQHFGDGTRLSIL.

The chain has TRBV7-5 and TRBJ2-1; the D call in the table, TRBD2, was not verified against the DNA. TRBV7-5 counts as a pseudogene. There are 15 residues in the CDR3. CDR3 sequence (DNA): TGTGCCAGAAGCCCGGGGGAGCGGGAGCCCAATGAGCAGTTCTTC. It is translated as CARSPGEREPNEQFF.

This chain connects TRBV11-2 to TRBJ2-7; 7 positions agree with TRBD1. V was pared by 5 bases and J by 1 base, with 5 bases of the junction left unmatched. Germline CDR1 SGHAT, CDR2 FQNNGV. The CDR3 runs to 14 residues. The CDR3 nucleotides are TGTGCCAGCAGCAGGGACAGCCTATCCTACGAGCAGTACTTC. Its protein is CASSRDSLSYEQYF.

This chain links TRBV29-1 with TRBJ2-7; TRBD1 matches at 11 bases. This CDR3 spans 17 amino acids. The J segment lost 5 bases and the V segment lost 4 bases, leaving 16 bases of the junction unmatched. Germline-derived CDR1 and CDR2 are SQVTM and ANQGSEA. This CDR3 is CSVAGTGGRVGGNEQYF. CDR3 coding DNA: TGCAGCGTTGCCGGGACAGGGGGACGGGTGGGGGGAAACGAGCAGTACTTC.

V is TRBV7-9 and J is TRBJ2-5; 7 bases map to TRBD1. The germline gives CDR1 SEHNR, CDR2 FQNEAQ (reference sequence). This CDR3 is 16 amino acids long. J gave up 3 bases and V 1 base, and 8 bases lay outside the gene matches. CDR3 region: CASSLELGTVKETQYF. In nucleotides, the CDR3 is TGTGCCAGCAGCTTAGAATTGGGGACAGTTAAAGAGACCCAGTACTTC.

The chain joins TRBV6-6 to TRBJ2-7, with 10 bases aligning to TRBD1. CDR3 length: 13 amino acids. V shed 8 bases and J 5 bases; nucleotides not matched to a gene: 6. Per germline, CDR1 MNHNY and CDR2 SVGAGI (reference sequence). DNA for the CDR3: TGTGCCAGCGAGACCGGGACAGGGGACGAGCAGTACTTC. It yields the protein CASETGTGDEQYF.

This clone was counted once. The rearrangement uses TRBV18 and TRBJ2-7; TRBD2 aligns across 8 bases. The CDR3 consists of 13 residues. V trimming: 3 bases; J trimming: 5 bases; junction bases outside the gene matches: 3. CDR1 and CDR2 (germline): KGHSH, LQKENI. Here the CDR3 reads CASSPAGGNEQYF. CDR3 DNA sequence: TGTGCCAGCTCACCGGCGGGAGGCAACGAGCAGTACTTC.

Worth noting for this clone: Since the CDR3 does not end with the conserved phenylalanine or tryptophan, this likely comes from a read error. The chain has TRBV7-2 and TRBJ1-2, with D tentatively TRBD1 (6 bases). The germline V gene has CDR1 SGHTA and CDR2 FQGNSA. CDR3 size: 15 residues. V lost 0 bases and J lost 3, with 11 bases in between. CDR3 DNA: TGTGCCAGCAGCTTAGCAGGGGGGGTTGACTATGGCTACACCCTC. Encoded protein: CASSLAGGVDYGYTL.

As to this clone: Other DNA variants within this sample encode the same CDR3. The chain joins TRBV18 to TRBJ1-2; 9 bases map to TRBD1. CDR1 is KGHSH, CDR2 LQKENI, per germline. J gave up 5 bases and V 4 bases, and 2 bases lay outside the gene matches. This CDR3 has 13 residues. The DNA for the CDR3 is TGTGCCAGCTCACTAGGACAGGGGTATGGCTACACCTTC. It translates to CASSLGQGYGYTF.

The chain is built from TRBV6-4 and TRBJ2-3; a possible D gene is TRBD1 (6 bases). The V end lost 2 bases, the J end lost 3 bases, and 12 bases lay between the germline ends. Per the germline V gene, CDR1 is MRHNA and CDR2 is SNTAGT. The CDR3 is 15 residues long. The CDR3 region is CASSDGVGGTDTQYF. Here the CDR3 DNA reads TGTGCCAGCAGTGACGGGGTAGGGGGAACAGATACGCAGTATTTT.

V is TRBV6-4 and J is TRBJ2-7; tentatively, D is TRBD2 (6 bases). CDR3 length: 15 amino acids. CDR1 is MRHNA and CDR2 is SNTAGT in the germline V gene. V lost 2 bases to trimming and J lost 4 bases, with 15 bases between them. In DNA, the CDR3 is TGTGCCAGCAGTGACGAGTGTGACGGGGGTTACGAGCAGTACTTC. The encoded protein is CASSDECDGGYEQYF.

This rearrangement joins TRBV19 to TRBJ1-5; 8 positions match TRBD1. The CDR3 length is 16 residues. V was clipped by 3 bases and J by 10 bases; unmatched bases: 14. Germline V gene lookup returns CDR1 LNHDA and CDR2 SQIVND (reference sequence). The CDR3 nucleotides are TGTGCCAGTAGTATTGATGGACAGGGAATAATCAGCCCCCAGCATTTT. This codes for CASSIDGQGIISPQHF.

The J gene is TRBJ2-1, the V gene TRBV28; 8 bases map to TRBD1. Germline CDR1 is MDHEN and CDR2 is SYDVKM. The CDR3 spans 18 residues. V shed 0 bases and J 6 bases; nucleotides not matched to a gene: 13. The CDR3 nucleotides read TGTGCCAGCAGTTTATGGGGCGTAGGGACAGGCGGGGCCAATGAGCAGTTCTTC. Residues: CASSLWGVGTGGANEQFF.

The rearrangement joins TRBV28 to TRBJ1-1; 7 nucleotides agree with TRBD1. The CDR3 totals 15 residues. Losses at the gene ends were 5 bases for V and 4 bases for J; bases not matched to a gene: 10. Germline CDR1 reads MDHEN; CDR2 reads SYDVKM. This CDR3 is CASSAQTGSVTEAFF. DNA of the CDR3: TGTGCCAGCAGTGCCCAGACAGGGTCGGTCACTGAAGCTTTCTTT.

V and J are TRBV9 and TRBJ1-3; TRBD1 might be the D (5 bases). Germline V CDR1 and CDR2: SGDLS, YYNGEE. V lost 4 bases to trimming and J lost 0 bases, with 8 bases between them. The CDR3 contains 14 residues. CDR3 region: CASSRTTSGNTIYF. In DNA form, the CDR3 reads TGTGCCAGCAGCCGGACAACCTCTGGAAACACCATATATTTT.

The chain couples TRBV28 to TRBJ2-2; 9 bases agree with TRBD2. CDR3 length: 18 amino acids. Germline CDR1 reads MDHEN; CDR2 reads SYDVKM. V shed 5 bases and J 8 bases; nucleotides not matched to a gene: 18. The CDR3, as DNA: TGTGCCAGCAGTCCCCTCTGGGGCGGGAGGGCGCTTTTTGGGGAGCTGTTTTTT. Its translation is CASSPLWGGRALFGELFF.